The T cell receptor beta chain described here comes from a study of regulatory T cells in long-lasting Graves disease. Relying on iRepertoire HTBI primers and Arm-PCR of CDR3 regions, the team built TCR beta libraries. TCRdb re-analysed the multiplex PCR reads in MiXCR, keeping a single row per CDR3 protein. The sample contains approximately 400,000 distinct CDR3 sequences, about 15% of which appear only once. This sample's time point: newly diagnosed GD, antithyroid drugs for less than 3 months. From RNA extracted from PBMCs, the TCR library was made. Patient provenance is recorded as an endocrinology department in Xi'an, China. On this clonotype: What it binds is not known.

Trimming took 0 bases from V and 0 from J; bases not matched to a gene: 10. From germline, CDR1 is SGHTA and CDR2 FQGNSA. The CDR3 has 19 amino acids. Study conclusions and caveats: Persistent Graves' patients showed reduced TCR diversity versus newly diagnosed patients. Persistent disease was characterized by preferential usage of TRBV28, TRBJ1-2 and TRBJ2-5.

This same sample was also taken into another study, of T cells in Graves' hyperthyroidism and ophthalmopathy.

The sample in question was peripheral blood mononuclear cells (PBMCs), obtained at new diagnosis, from a patient treated with antithyroid drugs. V is TRBV7-2 and J is TRBJ2-7, with TRBD2 matching over 11 bases. The clonotype comes from a woman in her forties with Graves disease. CDR3 nucleotide sequence: TGTGCCAGCAGCTTAGCATTTCGCGTAGCGGGAGGGATCTCCTACGAGCAGTACTTC. Protein: CASSLAFRVAGGISYEQYF. The whole variable domain, remainder taken from reference TRBV7-2 and TRBJ2-7, is GAGVSQSPSNKVTEKGKDVELRCDPISGHTALYWYRQSLGQGLEFLIYFQGNSAPDKSGLPSDRFSAERTGGSVSTLTIQRTQQEDSAVYLCASSLAFRVAGGISYEQYFGPGTRLTVT.